The 28 T cell receptor beta chains below come from one sample, sequenced in a study of blood T cell repertoires in COVID-19. Sequenced by immunoSEQ multiplex PCR; TCRdb stores in-frame clones only, minus some. The sample records around 250,000 clones, 80% to 90% being singletons. The specimen sequenced was PBMCs or T cells enriched from blood (not recorded which). These TCRs come from a woman in her forties or fifties who had recovered from COVID-19.

As for this clone: In this CDR3 the conserved last residue, phenylalanine or tryptophan, is missing, so a read error is likely. The limits of the CDR3 on the DNA are not certain, so only TCRdb's listed CDR3 is given. The chain is built from TRBV6-5 and TRBJ1-1; TRBD1, the table's D call, was not compared with the DNA. Counting both end residues, the CDR3 totals 12 amino acids. CDR1 MNHEY and CDR2 SVGAGI come from the germline V gene. CDR3 protein: CASSSAGTGDIL.

The V and J genes are TRBV29-1 and TRBJ1-1, with D hard to call. In germline, CDR1 is SQVTM, CDR2 ANQGSEA. This CDR3 is 13 amino acids long. The V end lost 7 bases, the J end lost 4 bases, and 16 bases lay between the germline ends. The CDR3 region has the DNA TGCAGCGCCTGGGAGGGCGAGGGCACTGAAGCTTTCTTT. As protein: CSAWEGEGTEAFF.

CDR3 DNA: TGTGCCAGCAGCTCCCAGGGGGCAGACACTGAAGCTTTCTTT. Its translation: CASSSQGADTEAFF. This rearrangement joins TRBV7-2 to TRBJ1-1, with 8 nucleotides matching TRBD1. Losses at the gene ends were 4 bases for V and 3 bases for J; bases not matched to a gene: 4. The CDR3 consists of 14 residues. Germline values: CDR1 SGHTA, CDR2 FQGNSA.

The chain is built from TRBV4-1 and TRBJ2-2, with 8 positions matching TRBD1. V lost 4 bases and J lost 5; bases outside the gene matches: 6. Germline V gives CDR1 MGHRA, CDR2 YSYEKL. The CDR3 contains 15 residues. The CDR3 sequence is CASSPQGAGTGELFF. For the CDR3, the DNA is TGCGCCAGCAGCCCCCAGGGGGCGGGAACCGGGGAGCTGTTTTTT.

This chain connects TRBV2 to TRBJ1-1; 7 nucleotides match TRBD1. The length of the CDR3 is 17 residues. Trimming at V came to 7 bases and at J to 1 base, leaving 15 bases not matched to a gene. CDR1 SNHLY and CDR2 FYNNEI come from the germline V gene. The CDR3 DNA reads TGTGCCAGCAAACTAGGCGGAGCCGGGACAGCGAACACTGAAGCTTTCTTT. Translation gives CASKLGGAGTANTEAFF.

The CDR3 is CASSQEPGRGQATNEKLFF. The CDR3 DNA reads as TGCGCCAGCAGCCAAGAGCCAGGCAGGGGGCAGGCAACTAATGAAAAACTGTTTTTT. The chain uses TRBV4-1 and TRBJ1-4; 8 positions agree with TRBD1. V lost 0 bases, J lost 0 bases, and 9 bases stayed unmatched. Germline CDR1 MGHRA, CDR2 YSYEKL. The CDR3 has 19 amino acids.

This chain connects TRBV28 to TRBJ2-1; 10 bases align to TRBD2. The CDR3 loop spans 17 amino acids. The V gene end was trimmed by 6 bases and the J gene end by 1 base; junction bases not matched to a gene: 9. The V gene's germline CDR1 is MDHEN and CDR2 SYDVKM. As DNA, the CDR3 is TGTGCCAGCAGCTCCCGGACTAGCGGCAGTTCCTACAATGAGCAGTTCTTC. Amino acids: CASSSRTSGSSYNEQFF.

The chain has TRBV3-1 (or the pseudogene TRBV3-2) and TRBJ2-7; 12 bases match TRBD2. V gave up 0 bases and J gave up 3 bases; unmatched junction bases: 3. The germline V gene encodes CDR1 LGHDT and CDR2 YNNKEL (reference sequence). This CDR3 comprises 16 residues. CDR3 in amino acids: CASSQEVGLAGYEQYF. Written as DNA, the CDR3 is TGTGCCAGCAGCCAAGAGGTGGGACTAGCGGGCTACGAGCAGTACTTC.

This sequence joins TRBV4-2 and TRBJ2-7; 8 bases agree with TRBD1. V lost 4 bases, J lost 2 bases, and 7 bases stayed unmatched. Per germline, CDR1 LGHNA and CDR2 YNFKEQ. There are 15 residues in the CDR3. This CDR3 is CASSPRQGNPYEQYF. The CDR3 DNA reads TGTGCCAGCAGCCCCCGACAGGGGAATCCCTACGAGCAGTACTTC.

V and J are TRBV9 and TRBJ2-7, with 7 positions matching TRBD1. Germline CDR1 SGDLS, CDR2 YYNGEE. Unmatched junction bases numbered 10, after V lost 4 bases and J lost 6 bases. The CDR3 runs to 14 residues. This CDR3 is CASSSRTGGGEQYF. DNA for the CDR3: TGTGCCAGCAGCTCCCGGACAGGCGGAGGCGAGCAGTACTTC.

The V gene is TRBV15, the J gene TRBJ2-1, with a tentative D call TRBD2 (5 bases). The germline V gene encodes CDR1 LNHNV and CDR2 YYDKDF (reference sequence). This CDR3 is 15 amino acids long. Trimming left V 3 bases short and J 0 bases short, with 9 bases between. CDR3: CATSRNGNSYNEQFF. CDR3 DNA: TGTGCCACCAGCAGGAACGGGAACTCCTACAATGAGCAGTTCTTC.

The genes are TRBV6-6 and TRBJ2-2, with D possibly matching TRBD2 (6 bases). Between the trimmed V and J ends, which lost 8 bases and 6 bases, there was a span of 13 bases. CDR3 length equals 13 residues. Germline-derived CDR1 and CDR2 are MNHNY and SVGAGI (reference sequence). The CDR3 spells CASRREPPGELFF. DNA for the CDR3: TGTGCCAGCCGGAGGGAGCCCCCCGGGGAGCTGTTTTTT.

The rearrangement links TRBV29-1 to TRBJ2-1, with D unresolved. With 4 bases removed from V and 10 bases from J, the gap between germline ends came to 17 bases. Per the germline V gene, CDR1 is SQVTM and CDR2 is ANQGSEA. CDR3 length equals 13 residues. Here the CDR3 DNA reads TGCAGCGTTGGGATCCACGTCGCCGGGGAGCAGTTCTTC. As protein: CSVGIHVAGEQFF.

This clone appeared a single time. This rearrangement joins TRBV7-8 to TRBJ2-1; 8 nucleotides match TRBD1. The CDR3 covers 15 residues. Germline assignment: CDR1 SGHVS and CDR2 FQNEAQ. V was pared by 3 bases and J by 10 bases, with 11 bases of the junction left unmatched. The CDR3 here is CASSLSGQVQLEQFF. In DNA form, the CDR3 reads TGTGCCAGCAGCTTGTCGGGACAGGTACAATTGGAGCAGTTCTTC.

This chain connects TRBV10-3 to TRBJ2-3; 8 bases are shared with TRBD2. Germline-derived CDR1 and CDR2 are ENHRY and SYGVKD. CDR3 size: 16 residues. Trimming took 8 bases from V and 0 from J; bases not matched to a gene: 10. DNA for the CDR3: TGTGCCATCTCCGCGGGGGGAAGTGGGAGCACAGATACGCAGTATTTT. This sequence encodes CAISAGGSGSTDTQYF.

This chain uses TRBV29-1 with TRBJ2-2, with 12 bases matching TRBD2. After removal of 5 bases from V and 5 bases from J, the junction contained 12 bases not matched to a gene. There are 17 residues in the CDR3. Germline V lookup: CDR1 SQVTM, CDR2 ANQGSEA. The CDR3 region is CSVRTSGRTPETGELFF. For the CDR3, the DNA is TGCAGCGTTCGTACTAGCGGGAGGACCCCGGAAACCGGGGAGCTGTTTTTT.

This chain joins TRBV29-1 and TRBJ1-5; no clear D gene. Germline lookup yields CDR1 SQVTM and CDR2 ANQGSEA. The CDR3 has 12 residues. V was cut by 6 bases and J by 0 bases, with 6 bases left in between. In DNA, the CDR3 is TGCAGCGTGCGAAATAGCAATCAGCCCCAGCATTTT. It specifies CSVRNSNQPQHF.

V is TRBV7-2 and J is TRBJ1-2; D call uncertain. The germline V and J ends were trimmed by 5 bases and 8 bases, with 12 bases remaining between them. The CDR3 loop spans 12 amino acids. Germline V gene data show CDR1 as SGHTA and CDR2 as FQGNSA. CDR3 region: CASSISQQGYTF. In DNA, the CDR3 is TGTGCCAGCAGCATATCCCAACAGGGCTACACCTTC.

Notes on this clone: Other DNA variants within this sample encode the same CDR3. The rearrangement joins TRBV28 to TRBJ2-7; 9 nucleotides match TRBD1. The germline V gene encodes CDR1 MDHEN and CDR2 SYDVKM. J lost 2 bases, V lost 3 bases, and 2 bases had no gene match. This CDR3 is built from 14 residues. CDR3: CASSLTGGAYEQYF. CDR3 nucleotides: TGTGCCAGCAGTTTGACAGGGGGTGCCTACGAGCAGTACTTC.

J is TRBJ1-2 and V is TRBV28; D unclear. The CDR3 runs 14 residues. The ends were cut back, 4 bases at V and 8 bases at J, with 17 bases in the middle. From germline, CDR1 is MDHEN and CDR2 SYDVKM. The CDR3 DNA reads TGTGCCAGCAGTTCTCCAACAGCACCCTTAGGCTACACCTTC. Its protein product is CASSSPTAPLGYTF.

The chain uses TRBV27 and TRBJ2-1; maybe TRBD2 (6 bases). With 7 bases removed from V and 4 bases from J, the gap between germline ends came to 17 bases. The CDR3 is 15 amino acids. Germline-derived CDR1 and CDR2 are MNHEY and SMNVEV (reference sequence). The CDR3 nucleotides read TGTGCCAGCACCGGAGGGGAAATAGGGTACAATGAGCAGTTCTTC. Encoded protein: CASTGGEIGYNEQFF.

This rearrangement joins TRBV12-3 or TRBV12-4 to TRBJ1-6; 8 nucleotides line up with TRBD1. The CDR3 spans 13 residues. Germline trimming cut 6 bases from V and 6 bases from J; bases unmatched to any gene: 1. CDR3 loop: CASRDRANSPLHF. DNA of the CDR3: TGTGCCAGCAGGGACAGGGCTAATTCACCCCTCCACTTT.

The chain carries TRBV2 and TRBJ2-5; 8 bases align to TRBD1. The length of the CDR3 is 13 residues. The V gene's germline CDR1 is SNHLY and CDR2 FYNNEI. Trimming cost V 7 bases and J 5 bases; bases outside gene matches: 6. The CDR3 nucleotides are TGTGCCAGCACCGGACAGGGTAGGGAGACCCAGTACTTC. As protein: CASTGQGRETQYF.

The rearrangement links TRBV5-3 to TRBJ1-3, with D perhaps matching TRBD1 (6 bases). TRBV5-3 is sorted into the ORF group, with uncertain function. V dropped 5 bases and J dropped 0 bases, with 15 bases sitting between them. The CDR3 runs to 16 residues. CDR3 DNA sequence: TGTGCCAGAAGATCTACAGGGTTCAGCTCTGGAAACACCATATATTTT. It is translated as CARRSTGFSSGNTIYF.

The gene calls are TRBV6-5 and TRBJ2-3, with 8 bases identical to TRBD2. The CDR3 is 15 residues long. Germline lookup yields CDR1 MNHEY and CDR2 SVGAGI. V lost 2 bases, J lost 6 bases, and 7 bases stayed unmatched. The CDR3 coding sequence is TGTGCCAGCAGTTACCGGGGGGGCTCATTTGATACGCAGTATTTT. This encodes CASSYRGGSFDTQYF.

Only a few counts were recorded for this clone. The rearrangement joins TRBV28 to TRBJ1-2; D is unresolved. V lost 1 base and J lost 3, with 6 bases in between. This CDR3 region has 13 residues. In germline, CDR1 is MDHEN, CDR2 SYDVKM. CDR3 nucleotide sequence: TGTGCCAGCAGTTTATATAATTACTATGGCTACACCTTC. This encodes CASSLYNYYGYTF.

The chain recombines TRBV9 with TRBJ1-1; possibly TRBD1 for D (6 bases). V was pared by 3 bases and J by 0 bases, with 9 bases between. Per germline, CDR1 SGDLS and CDR2 YYNGEE. The CDR3 has 14 amino acids. CDR3 sequence (DNA): TGTGCCAGCAGCGCCAGGACAGTGAACACTGAAGCTTTCTTT. Translating gives CASSARTVNTEAFF.

Note on this clone: At one boundary the junction diverges from the germline segment, which might be a read error. This chain uses TRBV12-5 with TRBJ2-1; possible D gene TRBD2, 6 bases. CDR1 LGHNT and CDR2 FRNRAP come from the germline V gene. The CDR3 loop spans 13 amino acids. CDR3 protein: CASGLAGRNEQFF. CDR3 sequence (DNA): TGTGCTAGTGGATTGGCAGGGAGGAATGAGCAGTTCTTC.